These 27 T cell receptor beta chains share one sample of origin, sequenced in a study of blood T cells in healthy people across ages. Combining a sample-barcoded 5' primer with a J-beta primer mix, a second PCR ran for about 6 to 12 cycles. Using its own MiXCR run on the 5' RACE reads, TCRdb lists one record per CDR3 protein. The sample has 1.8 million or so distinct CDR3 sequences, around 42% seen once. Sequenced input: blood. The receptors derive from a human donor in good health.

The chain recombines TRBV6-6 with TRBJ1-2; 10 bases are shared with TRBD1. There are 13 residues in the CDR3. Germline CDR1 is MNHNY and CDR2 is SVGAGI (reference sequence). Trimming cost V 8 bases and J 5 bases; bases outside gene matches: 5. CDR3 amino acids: CASGRDRGYGYTF. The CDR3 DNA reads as TGTGCCAGCGGCCGGGACAGGGGATATGGCTACACCTTC.

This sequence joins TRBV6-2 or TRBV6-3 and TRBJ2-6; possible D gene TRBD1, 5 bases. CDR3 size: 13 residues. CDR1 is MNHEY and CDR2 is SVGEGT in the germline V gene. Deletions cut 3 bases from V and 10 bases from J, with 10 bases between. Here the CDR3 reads CASSYAGNNVLTF. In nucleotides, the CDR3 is TGTGCCAGCAGTTATGCAGGGAATAACGTCCTGACTTTC.

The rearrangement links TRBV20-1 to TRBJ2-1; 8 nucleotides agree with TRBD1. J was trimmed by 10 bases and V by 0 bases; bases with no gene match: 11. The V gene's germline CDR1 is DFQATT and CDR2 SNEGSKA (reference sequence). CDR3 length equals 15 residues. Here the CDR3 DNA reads TGCAGTGCTAGAGATGGAGCAGGGGGCGCAGGGGAGCAGTTCTTC. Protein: CSARDGAGGAGEQFF.

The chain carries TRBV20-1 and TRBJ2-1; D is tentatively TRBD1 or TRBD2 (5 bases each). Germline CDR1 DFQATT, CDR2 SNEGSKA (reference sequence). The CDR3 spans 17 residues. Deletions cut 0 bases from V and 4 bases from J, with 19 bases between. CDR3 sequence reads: CSARDIGLGELYNEQFF. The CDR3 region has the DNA TGCAGTGCTAGAGATATAGGGTTGGGGGAACTATACAATGAGCAGTTCTTC.

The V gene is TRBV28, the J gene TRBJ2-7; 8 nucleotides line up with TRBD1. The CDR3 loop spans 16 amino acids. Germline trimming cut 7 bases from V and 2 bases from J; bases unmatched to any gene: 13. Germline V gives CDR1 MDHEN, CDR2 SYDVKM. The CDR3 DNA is TGTGCCAGCACCTGGACAGGGAATTTTCTTCCCTACGAGCAGTACTTC. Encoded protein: CASTWTGNFLPYEQYF.

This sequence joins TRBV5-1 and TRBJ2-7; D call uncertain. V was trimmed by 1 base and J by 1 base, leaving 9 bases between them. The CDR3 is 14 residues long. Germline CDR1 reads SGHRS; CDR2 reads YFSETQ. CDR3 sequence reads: CASSLLSRSYEQYF. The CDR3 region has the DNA TGCGCCAGCAGCTTGCTTTCAAGATCCTACGAGCAGTACTTC.

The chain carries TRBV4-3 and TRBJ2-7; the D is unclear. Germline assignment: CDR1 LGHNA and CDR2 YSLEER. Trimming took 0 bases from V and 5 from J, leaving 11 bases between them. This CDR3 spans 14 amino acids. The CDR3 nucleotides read TGCGCCAGCAGCCAAGAATTGGGATCGAACGAGCAGTACTTC. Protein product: CASSQELGSNEQYF.

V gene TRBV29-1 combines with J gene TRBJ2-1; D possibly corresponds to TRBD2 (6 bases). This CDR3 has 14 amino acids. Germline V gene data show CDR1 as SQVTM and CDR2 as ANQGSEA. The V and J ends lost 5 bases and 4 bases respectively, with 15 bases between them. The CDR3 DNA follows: TGCAGCGTTCTGCTTTTTGCGGGATACAATGAGCAGTTCTTC. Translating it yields CSVLLFAGYNEQFF.

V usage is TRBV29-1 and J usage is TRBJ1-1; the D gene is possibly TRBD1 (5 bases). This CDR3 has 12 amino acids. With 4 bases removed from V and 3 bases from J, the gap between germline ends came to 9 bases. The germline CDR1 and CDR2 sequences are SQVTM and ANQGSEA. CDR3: CSVAARDTEAFF. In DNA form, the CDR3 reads TGCAGCGTTGCGGCCAGGGACACTGAAGCTTTCTTT.

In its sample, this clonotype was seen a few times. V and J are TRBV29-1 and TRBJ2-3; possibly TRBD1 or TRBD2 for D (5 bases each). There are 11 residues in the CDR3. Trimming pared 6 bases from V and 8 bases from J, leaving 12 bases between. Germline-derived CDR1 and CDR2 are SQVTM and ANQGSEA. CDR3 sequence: CSVFRDGTQYF. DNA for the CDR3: TGCAGCGTATTCCGGGACGGTACGCAGTATTTT.

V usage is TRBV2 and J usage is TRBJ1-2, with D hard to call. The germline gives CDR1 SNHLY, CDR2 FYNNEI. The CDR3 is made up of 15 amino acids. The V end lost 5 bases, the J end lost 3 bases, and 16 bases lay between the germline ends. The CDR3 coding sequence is TGTGCCAGCAGTAAGGAGGAGACATGGGACTATGGCTACACCTTC. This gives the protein CASSKEETWDYGYTF.

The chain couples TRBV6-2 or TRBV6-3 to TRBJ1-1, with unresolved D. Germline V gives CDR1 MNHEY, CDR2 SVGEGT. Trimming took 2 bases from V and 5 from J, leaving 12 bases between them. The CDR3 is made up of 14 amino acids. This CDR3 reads CASSYGSALTEAFF. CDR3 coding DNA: TGTGCCAGCAGTTACGGGTCAGCTTTAACTGAAGCTTTCTTT.

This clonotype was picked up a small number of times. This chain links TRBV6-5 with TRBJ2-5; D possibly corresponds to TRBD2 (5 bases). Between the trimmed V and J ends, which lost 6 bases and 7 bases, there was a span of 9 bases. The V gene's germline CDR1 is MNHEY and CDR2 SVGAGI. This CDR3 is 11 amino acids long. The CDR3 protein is CASSFAGTQYF. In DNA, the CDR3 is TGTGCCAGCAGCTTCGCGGGGACCCAGTACTTC.

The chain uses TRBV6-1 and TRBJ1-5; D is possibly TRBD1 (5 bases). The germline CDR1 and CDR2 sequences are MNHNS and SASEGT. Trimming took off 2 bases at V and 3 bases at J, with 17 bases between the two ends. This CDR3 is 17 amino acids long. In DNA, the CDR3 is TGTGCCAGCAGTGAATTTGGACAATCCGGGAACAATCAGCCCCAGCATTTT. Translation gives CASSEFGQSGNNQPQHF.

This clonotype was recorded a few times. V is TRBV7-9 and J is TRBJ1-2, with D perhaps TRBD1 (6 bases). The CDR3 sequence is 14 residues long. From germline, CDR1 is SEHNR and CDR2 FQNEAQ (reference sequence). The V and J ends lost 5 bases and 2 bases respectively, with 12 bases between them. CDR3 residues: CASSARGVNYGYTF. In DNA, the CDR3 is TGTGCCAGCAGCGCGAGGGGGGTCAACTATGGCTACACCTTC. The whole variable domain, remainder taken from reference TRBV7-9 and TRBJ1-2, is DTGVSQNPRHKITKRGQNVTFRCDPISEHNRLYWYRQTLGQGPEFLTYFQNEAQLEKSRLLSDRFSAERPKGSFSTLEIQRTEQGDSAMYLCASSARGVNYGYTFGSGTRLTVV.

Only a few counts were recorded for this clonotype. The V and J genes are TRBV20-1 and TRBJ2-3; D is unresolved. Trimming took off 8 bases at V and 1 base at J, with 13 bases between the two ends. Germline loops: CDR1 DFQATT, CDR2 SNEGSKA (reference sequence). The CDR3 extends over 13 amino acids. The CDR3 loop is CSPWIVGTDTQYF. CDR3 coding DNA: TGCAGTCCGTGGATAGTTGGCACAGATACGCAGTATTTT.

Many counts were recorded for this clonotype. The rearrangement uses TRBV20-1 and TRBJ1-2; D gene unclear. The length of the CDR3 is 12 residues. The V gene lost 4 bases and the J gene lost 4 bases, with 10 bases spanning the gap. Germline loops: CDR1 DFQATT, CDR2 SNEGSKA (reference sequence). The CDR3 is CSAIRTPYGYTF. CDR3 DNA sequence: TGCAGTGCTATTCGGACCCCCTATGGCTACACCTTC.

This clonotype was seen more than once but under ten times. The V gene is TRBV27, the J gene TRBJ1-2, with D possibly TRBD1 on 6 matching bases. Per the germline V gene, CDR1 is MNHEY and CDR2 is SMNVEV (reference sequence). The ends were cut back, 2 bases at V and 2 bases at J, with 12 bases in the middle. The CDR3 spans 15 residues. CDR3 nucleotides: TGTGCCAGCAGTTTAAATATTCAGGGGAACTATGGCTACACCTTC. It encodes CASSLNIQGNYGYTF.

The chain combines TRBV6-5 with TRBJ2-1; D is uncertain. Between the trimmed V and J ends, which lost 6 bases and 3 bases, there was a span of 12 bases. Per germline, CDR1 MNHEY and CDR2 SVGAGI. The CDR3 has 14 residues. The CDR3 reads CASSHVLFYNEQFF. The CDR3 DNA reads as TGTGCCAGCAGCCACGTACTTTTCTACAATGAGCAGTTCTTC.

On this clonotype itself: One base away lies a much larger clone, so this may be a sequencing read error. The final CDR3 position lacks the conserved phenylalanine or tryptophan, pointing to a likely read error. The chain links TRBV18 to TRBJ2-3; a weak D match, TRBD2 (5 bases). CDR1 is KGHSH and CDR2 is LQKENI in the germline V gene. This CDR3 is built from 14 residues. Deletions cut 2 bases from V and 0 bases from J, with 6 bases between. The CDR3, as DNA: TGTGCCAGCTCACCAGCGGGTAGCACAGATACGCAGTATTGT. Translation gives CASSPAGSTDTQYC.

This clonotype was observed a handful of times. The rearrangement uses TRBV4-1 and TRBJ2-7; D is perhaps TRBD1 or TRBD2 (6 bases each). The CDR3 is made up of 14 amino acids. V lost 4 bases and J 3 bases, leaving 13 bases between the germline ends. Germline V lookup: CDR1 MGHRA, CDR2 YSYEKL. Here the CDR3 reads CASSREQGGYEQYF. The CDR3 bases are TGCGCCAGCAGCCGAGAACAGGGAGGCTACGAGCAGTACTTC.

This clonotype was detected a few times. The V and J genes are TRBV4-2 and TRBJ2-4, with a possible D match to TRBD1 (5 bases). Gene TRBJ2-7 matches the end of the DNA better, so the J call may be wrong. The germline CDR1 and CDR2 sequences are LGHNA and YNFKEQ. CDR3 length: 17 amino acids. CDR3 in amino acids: CASSQDNQGSPSYEQYF. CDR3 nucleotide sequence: TGTGCCAGCAGCCAAGATAACCAGGGTTCGCCTTCCTACGAGCAGTACTTC.

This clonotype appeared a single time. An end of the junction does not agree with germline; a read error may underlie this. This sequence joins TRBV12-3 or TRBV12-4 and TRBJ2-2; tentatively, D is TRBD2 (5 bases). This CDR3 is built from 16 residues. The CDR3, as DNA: TGTGCCAGCAGTTTAGTCACACCCACTAACACCGGGGAGCTGGTTTTT. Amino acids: CASSLVTPTNTGELVF.

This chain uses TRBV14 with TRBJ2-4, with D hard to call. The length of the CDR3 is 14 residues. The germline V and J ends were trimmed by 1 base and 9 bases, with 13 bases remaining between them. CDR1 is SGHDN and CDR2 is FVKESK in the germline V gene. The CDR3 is CASSQGPGYGIQYF. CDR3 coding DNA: TGTGCCAGCAGCCAAGGGCCCGGTTATGGCATTCAGTACTTC. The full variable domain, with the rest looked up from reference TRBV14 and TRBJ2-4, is EAGVTQFPSHSVIEKGQTVTLRCDPISGHDNLYWYRRVMGKEIKFLLHFVKESKQDESGMPNNRFLAERTGGTYSTLKVQPAELEDSGVYFCASSQGPGYGIQYFGAGTRLSVL.

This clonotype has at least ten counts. The CDR3 is CASSYGPPSSYEQYF. The CDR3 DNA follows: TGTGCCAGCAGTTACGGTCCGCCCAGCTCCTACGAGCAGTACTTC. The rearrangement uses TRBV6-5 and TRBJ2-7; no clear D gene. The CDR3 totals 15 residues. The V gene's germline CDR1 is MNHEY and CDR2 SVGAGI. Trimming took 2 bases from V and 0 from J, leaving 11 bases between them.

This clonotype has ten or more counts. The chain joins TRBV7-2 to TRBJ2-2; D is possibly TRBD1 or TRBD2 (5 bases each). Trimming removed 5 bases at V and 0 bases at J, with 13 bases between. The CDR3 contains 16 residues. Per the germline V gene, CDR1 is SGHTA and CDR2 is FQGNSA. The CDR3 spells CASSLWGGSNTGELFF. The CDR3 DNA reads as TGTGCCAGCAGCCTCTGGGGCGGGTCGAACACCGGGGAGCTGTTTTTT.

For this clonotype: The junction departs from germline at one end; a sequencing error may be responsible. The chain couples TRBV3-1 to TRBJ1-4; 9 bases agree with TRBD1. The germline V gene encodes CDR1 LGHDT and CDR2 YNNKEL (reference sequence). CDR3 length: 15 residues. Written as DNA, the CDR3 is TGTGCCAGAAGCCACTTGACAGGGGGAGATGAAAAACTGTTTTTT. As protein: CARSHLTGGDEKLFF. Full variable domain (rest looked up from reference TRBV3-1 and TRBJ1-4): DTAVSQTPKYLVTQMGNDKSIKCEQNLGHDTMYWYKQDSKKFLKIMFSYNNKELIINETVPNRFSPKSPDKAHLNLHINSLELGDSAVYFCARSHLTGGDEKLFFGSGTQLSVL.